The clone carrying this T cell receptor (beta chain) has just a few counts. The sample originates from a study of blood T cells in healthy people across ages. Using a J-beta primer mix together with a sample-barcoded 5' primer, a second PCR was run for roughly 7 to 12 cycles. At least 2.5 million CDR3-containing paired-end reads were obtained per sample. TCRdb independently ran MiXCR on the 5' RACE reads; one entry per CDR3 protein. The table has about a million distinct CDR3 sequences, roughly 50% seen once. Sequencing was performed on blood. This TCR was sampled from a woman in her sixties in good health.

CDR3 sequence: CASSFGDADYEQYF. DNA of the CDR3: TGTGCCAGCAGCTTTGGGGACGCAGACTACGAGCAGTACTTC. The genes are TRBV7-2 and TRBJ2-7; D might be TRBD1 or TRBD2, each matching 5 bases. CDR3 size: 14 residues. Germline V CDR1 and CDR2: SGHTA, FQGNSA. Trimming removed 3 bases at V and 3 bases at J, with 12 bases between.